The subject of this entry is one T cell receptor (beta chain). V dropped 5 bases and J dropped 1 base, with 8 bases sitting between them. Per germline, CDR1 GTSNPN and CDR2 SVGIG (reference sequence). This CDR3 has 12 amino acids. This sample was taken from a study of blood T cell repertoires in COVID-19. Study-level information: Material from acute and convalescent COVID-19 was sourced from the United States, Italy and Spain. T cells, B-cell-depleted T cells, or PBMCs provided the cDNA or gDNA that served as material.

Authors' analysis steps: By means of reference gene primer amplification, nucleated cell counts were estimated. TCRdb's table, derived via immunoSEQ multiplex PCR, lists solely in-frame clones and lacks some. V and J calls and clone size are those listed in that table; D and trimming were worked out from the DNA. The sample lists approximately 73,000 clones, around nine tenths seen once, with 1.5% to 2.5% in the top ten. The rearrangement joins TRBV30 to TRBJ1-1; no reliable D call. This TCR derives from a woman aged 55-69 years with acute or convalescent COVID-19. The specimen was peripheral blood. The CDR3 DNA sequence: TGTGCCTGGGGCCATTCGAACACTGAAGCTTTCTTT. Translating gives CAWGHSNTEAFF.